The source of this T cell receptor (beta chain) is a study of vaccination effects on CD4 cells after COVID-19. For this clone: Antigen specificity is unknown.

In the ViraFEST assay, antigen-specific CD4+ clonotypes were identified by expansion after peptide-pool stimulation. Culture lasted about 10 days before CD4+ T cell isolation. Vaccine recipients had no previous SARS-CoV-2 infection; their nucleocapsid antibodies were negative. In culture with about 10 IU/ml IL-2 and roughly 10 ug/ml peptides, PBMC were grown at fewer than 2.5 million per well. Libraries were prepared by immunoSEQ multiplex PCR; TCRdb keeps only in-frame clonotypes and omits some of them. The sample carries more than 40,000 clones, roughly four fifths recorded once. Here the sequenced sample was CD4+ T cells from PBMCs cultured with SARS-CoV-2 spike peptides, taken before COVID-19 vaccination. The sequence was obtained from a human donor who received a COVID-19 vaccine.

This CDR3 reads CASSPLGPGRTGELFF. In DNA, the CDR3 is TGTGCCAGCAGTCCGCTCGGCCCAGGGAGGACCGGGGAGCTGTTTTTT. V gene TRBV28 combines with J gene TRBJ2-2, with D possibly TRBD2 on 6 matching bases. V was pared by 5 bases and J by 5 bases, with 18 bases between. CDR1 MDHEN and CDR2 SYDVKM come from the germline V gene. This CDR3 spans 16 amino acids.